This TCR beta chain was observed in a study of shared T cell receptors in the human thymus. Sequencing was performed with immunoSEQ multiplex PCR; in TCRdb, only in-frame clones are kept and a portion is missing. Among about 710,000 clones listed, 80% to 90% were seen once. The germline gives CDR1 MDHEN, CDR2 SYDVKM. The CDR3 runs 18 residues. With 5 bases clipped from V and 0 bases from J, the junction kept 13 bases outside the gene matches. The same data also went into a second study, on human thymus T cells. That report notes: Use of V and J genes seemed skewed within the thymic and blood repertoires. Related research described thymic repertoires that were highly overlapping among unrelated individuals.

The sample consisted of thymocytes. This TCR derives from a boy younger than two with a congenital heart defect. The V gene is TRBV28, the J gene TRBJ1-5; 7 positions agree with TRBD1. The CDR3 sequence: CASSETGFTSYSNQPQHF. As DNA, the CDR3 is TGTGCCAGCAGTGAGACAGGGTTCACTTCCTATAGCAATCAGCCCCAGCATTTT.